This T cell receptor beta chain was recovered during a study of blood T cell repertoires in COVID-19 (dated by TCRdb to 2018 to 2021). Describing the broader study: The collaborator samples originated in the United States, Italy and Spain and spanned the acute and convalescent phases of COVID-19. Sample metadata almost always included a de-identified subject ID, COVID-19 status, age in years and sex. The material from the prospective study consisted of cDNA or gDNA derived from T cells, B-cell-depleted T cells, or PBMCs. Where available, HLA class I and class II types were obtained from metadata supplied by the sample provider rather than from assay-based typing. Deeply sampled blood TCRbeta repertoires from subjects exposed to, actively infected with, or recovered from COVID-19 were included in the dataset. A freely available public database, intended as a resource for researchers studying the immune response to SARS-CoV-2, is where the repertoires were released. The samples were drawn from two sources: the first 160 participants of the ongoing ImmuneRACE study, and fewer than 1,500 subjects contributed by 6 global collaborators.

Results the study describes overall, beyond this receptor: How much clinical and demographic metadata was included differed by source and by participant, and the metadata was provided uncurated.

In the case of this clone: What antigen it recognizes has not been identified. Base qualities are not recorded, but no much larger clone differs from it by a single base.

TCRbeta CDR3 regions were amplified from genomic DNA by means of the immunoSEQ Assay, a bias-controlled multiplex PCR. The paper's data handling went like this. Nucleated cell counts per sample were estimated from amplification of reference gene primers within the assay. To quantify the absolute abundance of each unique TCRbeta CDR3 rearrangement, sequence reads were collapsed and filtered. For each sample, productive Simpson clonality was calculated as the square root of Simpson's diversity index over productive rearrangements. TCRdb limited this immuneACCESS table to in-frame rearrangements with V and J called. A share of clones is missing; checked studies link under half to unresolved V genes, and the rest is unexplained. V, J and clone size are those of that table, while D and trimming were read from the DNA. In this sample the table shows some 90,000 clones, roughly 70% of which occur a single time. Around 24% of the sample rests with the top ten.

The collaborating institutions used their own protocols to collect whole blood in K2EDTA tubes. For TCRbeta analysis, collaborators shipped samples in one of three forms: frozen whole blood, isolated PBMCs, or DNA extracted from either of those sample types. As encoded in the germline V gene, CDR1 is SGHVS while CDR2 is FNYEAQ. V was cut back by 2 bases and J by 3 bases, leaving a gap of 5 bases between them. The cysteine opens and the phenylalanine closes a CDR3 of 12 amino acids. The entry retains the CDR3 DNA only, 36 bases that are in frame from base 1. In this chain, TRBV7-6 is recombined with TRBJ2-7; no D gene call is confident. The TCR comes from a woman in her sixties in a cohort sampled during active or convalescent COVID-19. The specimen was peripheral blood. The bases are TGTGCCAGCAGCTTACGGAGCTACGAGCAGTACTTC. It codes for CASSLRSYEQYF. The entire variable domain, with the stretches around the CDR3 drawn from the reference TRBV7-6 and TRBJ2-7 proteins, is GAGVSQSPRYKVTKRGQDVALRCDPISGHVSLYWYRQALGQGPEFLTYFNYEAQQDKSGLPNDRFSAERPEGSISTLTIQRTEQRDSAMYRCASSLRSYEQYFGPGTRLTVT.